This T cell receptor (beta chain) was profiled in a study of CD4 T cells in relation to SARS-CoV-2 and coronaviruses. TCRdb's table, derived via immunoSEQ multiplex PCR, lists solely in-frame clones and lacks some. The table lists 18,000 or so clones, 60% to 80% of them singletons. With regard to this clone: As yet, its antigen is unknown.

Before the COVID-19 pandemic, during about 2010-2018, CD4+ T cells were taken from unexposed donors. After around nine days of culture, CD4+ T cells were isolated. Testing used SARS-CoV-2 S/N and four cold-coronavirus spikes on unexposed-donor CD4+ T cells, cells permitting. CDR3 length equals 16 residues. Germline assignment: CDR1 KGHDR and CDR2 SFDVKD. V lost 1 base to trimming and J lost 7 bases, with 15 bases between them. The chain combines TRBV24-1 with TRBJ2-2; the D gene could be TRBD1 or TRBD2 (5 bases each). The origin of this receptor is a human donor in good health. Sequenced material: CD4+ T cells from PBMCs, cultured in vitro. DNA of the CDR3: TGTGCCACCAGTGATTTTGGGGCGGGTCTCAGCGGGGAGCTGTTTTTT. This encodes CATSDFGAGLSGELFF.